This T cell receptor (beta chain) was profiled in a study of blood T cells in healthy people across ages. The use of a sample-barcoded 5' primer and a J-beta primer mix characterized a second PCR of roughly 7 to 11 cycles. TCRdb recomputed calls from the 5' RACE reads with MiXCR, one row per CDR3 protein. Of around 1.5 million distinct CDR3 sequences in the sample, approximately 59% were seen once. Each donor had roughly 10 milliliters of peripheral blood drawn. Material for sequencing was blood. This receptor was obtained from a man between 18 and 29 years old in good health.

The CDR3 nucleotides are TGTGCCAGCAGCCCCTCGGGGGTTGCCGCCGGAGATACGCAGTATTTT. Translated: CASSPSGVAAGDTQYF. The V gene is TRBV7-8, the J gene TRBJ2-3; possible D gene TRBD2, 6 bases. The CDR3 has 16 amino acids. V lost 5 bases to trimming and J lost 5 bases, with 20 bases between them. Germline CDR1 reads SGHVS; CDR2 reads FQNEAQ.